This TCR beta chain originates from a study of response to subunit inactivated influenza vaccine. Study conclusions and caveats: Each seasonal influenza vaccination recruits few new T cells, the authors suggested.

This clonotype has more than one count but fewer than ten. The antigen is not known. TCRdb re-called the RT-PCR reads through MiXCR, storing one row per CDR3 protein. The sample lists about 500,000 distinct CDR3 sequences, approximately 15% occurring once. The CDR3 loop spans 17 amino acids. V was trimmed by 4 bases and J by 2 bases, leaving 18 bases between them. This TCR was sampled from a man between 50 and 75 years old who received an inactivated influenza vaccine. The V gene is TRBV12-3 or TRBV12-4, the J gene TRBJ2-1; D remains unclear. This material consisted of CD4+ T cells sorted from PBMCs, taken about 23 months after vaccination. The CDR3 sequence: CASSSGTGASAYNEQFF. In DNA form, the CDR3 reads TGTGCCAGCAGTTCCGGAACCGGAGCGAGTGCCTACAATGAGCAGTTCTTC.